This TCR beta chain was observed in a study of blood T cell repertoires in COVID-19. As for the study in general: The study drew acute and convalescent COVID-19 samples from the United States, Italy and Spain. Sources were T cells, B-cell-depleted T cells, or PBMCs; the material itself was cDNA or gDNA.

V was cut by 8 bases and J by 9 bases, with 14 bases left in between. The germline CDR1 and CDR2 sequences are KGHSH and LQKENI. The CDR3 has 12 residues. Original processing notes: Reference gene primer amplification yielded estimated nucleated cell counts. Measured with immunoSEQ multiplex PCR; TCRdb has only the in-frame clones, and not every one. D and trimming come from the DNA, and the V and J calls and clone size come from that table. This repertoire shows about 250,000 clones, about 85% found once; its top ten account for under 4%. The sequence derives from a man between 18 and 35 years old with active or convalescent COVID-19. This chain uses TRBV18 with TRBJ2-1; a possible D gene is TRBD1 (6 bases). The sample taken for sequencing was peripheral blood. This CDR3 reads CASTQQGGEQFF. The CDR3 DNA sequence: TGTGCCAGCACGCAACAGGGTGGTGAGCAGTTCTTC.